What follows describes a single T cell receptor (beta chain). No antigen is known for it. The data belong to a study of cytomegalovirus exposure and HLA in healthy donors. PCR involved 60 Vbeta and 13 Jbeta primers. Only in-frame clones appear in the TCRdb table, and some are missing; sequencing was by immunoSEQ multiplex PCR. The sample contains under 110,000 clones, around 75% of which appear only once. Broader study findings: The study assumed roughly uniform donor sequencing depth for presence/absence analyses.

The TCR comes from a female donor in good health and CMV-seronegative. Specimen: PBMCs.

CDR3 region: CAWSPGLENTEAFF. CDR3 bases: TGTGCCTGGAGCCCAGGGTTGGAGAACACTGAAGCTTTCTTT. J is TRBJ1-1 and V is TRBV30; tentative D call: TRBD1 (5 bases). The CDR3 sequence is 14 residues long. Germline lookup yields CDR1 GTSNPN and CDR2 SVGIG (reference sequence). V lost 3 bases to trimming and J lost 1 base, with 12 bases between them.